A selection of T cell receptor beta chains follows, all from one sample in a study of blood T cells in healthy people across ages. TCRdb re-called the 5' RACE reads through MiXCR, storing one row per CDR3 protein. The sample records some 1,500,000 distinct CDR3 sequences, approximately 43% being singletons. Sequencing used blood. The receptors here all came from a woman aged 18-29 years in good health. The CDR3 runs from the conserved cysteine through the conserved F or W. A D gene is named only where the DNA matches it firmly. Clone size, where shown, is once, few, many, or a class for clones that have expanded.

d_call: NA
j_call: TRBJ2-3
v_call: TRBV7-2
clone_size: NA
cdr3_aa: CASSYSGGGGRADTQYF
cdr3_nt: TGTGCCAGCAGCTACAGTGGGGGAGGAGGGCGGGCAGATACGCAGTATTTT

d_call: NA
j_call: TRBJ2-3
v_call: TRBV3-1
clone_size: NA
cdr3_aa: CASRPYHTDTQYF
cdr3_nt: TGTGCCAGCAGACCCTACCACACAGATACGCAGTATTTT

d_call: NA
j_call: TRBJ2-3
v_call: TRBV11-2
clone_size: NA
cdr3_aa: CASSYLGSGTDTQYF
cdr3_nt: TGTGCCAGCAGCTACCTGGGGAGTGGCACAGATACGCAGTATTTT

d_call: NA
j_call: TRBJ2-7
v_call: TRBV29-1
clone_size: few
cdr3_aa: CSVGSASSYEQYF
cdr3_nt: TGCAGCGTTGGTAGCGCGAGCTCCTACGAGCAGTACTTC

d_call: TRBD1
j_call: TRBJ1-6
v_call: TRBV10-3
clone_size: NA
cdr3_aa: CATLGDRGGYNSPLHF
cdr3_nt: TGTGCCACGCTTGGGGACAGGGGGGGCTATAATTCACCCCTCCACTTT

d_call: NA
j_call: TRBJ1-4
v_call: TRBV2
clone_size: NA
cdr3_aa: CASRDEGGEKLFF
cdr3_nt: TGTGCCAGCAGGGACGAAGGTGGCGAAAAACTGTTTTTT

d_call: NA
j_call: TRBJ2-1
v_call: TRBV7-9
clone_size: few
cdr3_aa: CASSLTGSVLAGQFF
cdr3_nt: TGTGCCAGCAGCTTAACGGGCTCGGTTTTGGCGGGACAGTTCTTC

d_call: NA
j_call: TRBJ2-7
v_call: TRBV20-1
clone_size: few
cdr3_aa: CSANDPPSYEQYF
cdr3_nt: TGCAGTGCTAATGACCCACCCTCCTACGAGCAGTACTTC

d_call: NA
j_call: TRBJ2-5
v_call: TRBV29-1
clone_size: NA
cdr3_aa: CSVAMGHNEQYF
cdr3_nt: TGCAGCGTTGCCATGGGACACAATGAGCAGTACTTC

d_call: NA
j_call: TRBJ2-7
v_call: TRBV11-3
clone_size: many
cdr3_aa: CASSLNRFLSYEQYF
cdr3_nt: TGTGCCAGCAGCTTAAATCGATTCCTCTCCTACGAGCAGTACTTC

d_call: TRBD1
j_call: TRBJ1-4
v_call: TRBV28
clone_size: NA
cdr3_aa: CASSGDRFSTTNEKLFF
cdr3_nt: TGTGCCAGCAGCGGGGACAGATTTAGTACAACTAATGAAAAACTGTTTTTT

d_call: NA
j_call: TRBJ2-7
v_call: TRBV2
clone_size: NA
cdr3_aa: CASRDHRDEQKQYF
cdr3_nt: TGTGCCAGCAGAGACCACCGGGACGAACAAAAGCAGTACTTC

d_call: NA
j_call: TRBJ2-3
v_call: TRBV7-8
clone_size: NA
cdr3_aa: CASSPIRTAGNTQYF
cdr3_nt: TGTGCCAGCAGCCCTATCCGGACAGCGGGAAATACGCAGTATTTT

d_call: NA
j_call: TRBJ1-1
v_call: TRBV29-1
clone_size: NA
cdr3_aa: CSVFRRTEAFF
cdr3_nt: TGCAGCGTTTTCCGGAGAACTGAAGCTTTCTTT

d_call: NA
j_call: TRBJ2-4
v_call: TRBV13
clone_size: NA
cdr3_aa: CASSLEDKNIQYF
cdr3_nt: TGTGCCAGCAGCTTAGAGGACAAAAACATTCAGTACTTC

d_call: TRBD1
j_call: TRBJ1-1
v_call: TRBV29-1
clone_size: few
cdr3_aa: CSAEPQGAPTEAFF
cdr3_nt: TGCAGCGCAGAACCCCAGGGGGCGCCGACTGAAGCTTTCTTT

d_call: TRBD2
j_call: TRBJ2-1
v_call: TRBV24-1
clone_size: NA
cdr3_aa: CATSDFGTSGKNEQFF
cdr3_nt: TGTGCCACCAGTGATTTTGGGACTAGCGGGAAGAATGAGCAGTTCTTC

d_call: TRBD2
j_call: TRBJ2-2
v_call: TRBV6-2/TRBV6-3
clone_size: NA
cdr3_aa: CASSTSGRVTGELFF
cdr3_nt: TGTGCCAGCAGCACAAGCGGGAGGGTTACCGGGGAGCTGTTTTTT

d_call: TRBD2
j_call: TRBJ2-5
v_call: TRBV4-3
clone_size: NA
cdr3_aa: CASSPQVVSGRNEQYF
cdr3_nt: TGCGCCAGCAGCCCCCAAGTGGTTAGCGGGAGAAATGAGCAGTACTTC

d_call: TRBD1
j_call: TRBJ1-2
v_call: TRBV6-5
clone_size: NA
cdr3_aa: CASSYPFNRGWGYTF
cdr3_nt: TGTGCCAGCAGTTACCCGTTCAACAGGGGATGGGGCTACACCTTC

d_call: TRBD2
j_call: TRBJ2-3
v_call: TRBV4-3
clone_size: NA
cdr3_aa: CASSQGGGLAGDVDTQYF
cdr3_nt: TGCGCCAGCAGCCAAGGGGGTGGACTAGCGGGAGATGTAGATACGCAGTATTTT

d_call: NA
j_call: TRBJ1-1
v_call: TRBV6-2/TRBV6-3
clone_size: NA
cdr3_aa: CASRPIRIPDRPSEAFF
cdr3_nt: TGTGCCAGCAGACCCATTCGAATCCCCGACAGGCCCTCTGAAGCTTTCTTT

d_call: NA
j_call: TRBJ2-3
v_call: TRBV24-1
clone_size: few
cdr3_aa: CATSDPRGAGDTQYF
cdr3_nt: TGTGCCACCAGTGACCCCCGGGGGGCTGGAGATACGCAGTATTTT

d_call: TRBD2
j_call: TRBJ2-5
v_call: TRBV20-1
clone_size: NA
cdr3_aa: CSARLGLVVETQYF
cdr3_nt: TGCAGTGCTAGACTAGGACTAGTAGTGGAGACCCAGTACTTC

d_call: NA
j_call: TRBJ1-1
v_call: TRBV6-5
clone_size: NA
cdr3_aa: CASSETQGFTEAFF
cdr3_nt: TGTGCCAGCAGTGAGACGCAGGGATTCACTGAAGCTTTCTTT

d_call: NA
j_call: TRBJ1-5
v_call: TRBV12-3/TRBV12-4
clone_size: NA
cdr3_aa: CASTINGNQPQHF
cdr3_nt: TGTGCCAGCACCATCAATGGCAATCAGCCCCAGCATTTT

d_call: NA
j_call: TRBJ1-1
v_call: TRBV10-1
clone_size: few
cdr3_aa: CASSETGHLNTEAFF
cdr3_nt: TGCGCCAGCAGTGAGACGGGACACCTGAACACTGAAGCTTTCTTT

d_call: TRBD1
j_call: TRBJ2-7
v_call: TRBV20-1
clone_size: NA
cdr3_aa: CSARRQGSSYNEQYF
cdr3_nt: TGCAGTGCGCGACGACAGGGCAGCTCCTACAATGAGCAGTACTTC

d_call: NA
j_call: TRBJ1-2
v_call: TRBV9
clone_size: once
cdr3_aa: CTSSETTNYGYTF
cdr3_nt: TGTACCAGCAGCGAGACTACTAACTATGGCTACACCTTC

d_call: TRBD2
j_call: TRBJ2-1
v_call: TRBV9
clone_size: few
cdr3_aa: CASSLTTSGEQFF
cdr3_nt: TGTGCCAGCAGCCTTACGACTAGCGGTGAGCAGTTCTTC

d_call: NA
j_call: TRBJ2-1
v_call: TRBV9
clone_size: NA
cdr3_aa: CASSFGAGVYNEQFF
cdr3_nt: NA

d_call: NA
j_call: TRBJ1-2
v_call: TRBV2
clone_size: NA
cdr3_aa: CAGSGTGSGGYTF
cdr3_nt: TGTGCCGGCAGTGGCACGGGGAGTGGGGGCTACACCTTC

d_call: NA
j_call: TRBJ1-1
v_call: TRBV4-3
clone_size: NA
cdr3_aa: CASSQEWGEGTEAFF
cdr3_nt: TGCGCCAGCAGCCAAGAGTGGGGTGAGGGAACTGAAGCTTTCTTT

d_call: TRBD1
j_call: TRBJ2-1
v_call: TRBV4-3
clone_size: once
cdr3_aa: CASSQDPRTGASYETQFF
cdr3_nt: TGCGCCAGCAGCCAAGATCCGAGGACAGGGGCTAGCTATGAGACCCAGTTCTTC

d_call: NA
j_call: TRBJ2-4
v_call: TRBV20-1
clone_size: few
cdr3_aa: CSASPAELAKNIQYF
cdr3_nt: TGCAGTGCTAGTCCGGCAGAACTAGCCAAAAACATTCAGTACTTC

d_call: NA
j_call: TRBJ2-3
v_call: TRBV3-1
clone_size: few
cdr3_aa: CASSQESGGPMDTQYF
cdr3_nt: TGTGCCAGCAGCCAAGAATCCGGGGGCCCTATGGATACGCAGTATTTT

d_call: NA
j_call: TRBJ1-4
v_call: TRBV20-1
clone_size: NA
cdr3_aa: CSTSPVNEKLFF
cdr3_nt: TGCAGTACCTCGCCGGTCAATGAAAAACTGTTTTTT

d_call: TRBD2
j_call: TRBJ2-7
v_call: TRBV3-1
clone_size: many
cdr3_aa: CASSQDLGGRAYEQYF
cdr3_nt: TGTGCCAGCAGCCAAGATCTGGGCGGGAGGGCCTACGAGCAGTACTTC

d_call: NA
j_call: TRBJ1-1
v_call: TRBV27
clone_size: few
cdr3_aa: CASSPWDLGTNTEAFF
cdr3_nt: TGTGCCAGCAGTCCATGGGACCTGGGGACGAACACTGAAGCTTTCTTT